This TCR beta chain originates from a study of vaccination effects on CD4 cells after COVID-19. Sequenced by immunoSEQ multiplex PCR; TCRdb stores in-frame clones only, minus some. Counted here are tens of thousands of clones, roughly 76% occurring once; the ten biggest clones make up about 0.91%. This clone was counted only a few times. Its antigen is currently unknown. Within the ViraFEST assay, antigen-specific CD4+ T cells underwent expansion with viral peptide pools prior to sequencing. Culture lasted roughly 9 days before CD4+ T cell isolation. Vaccine administered to participants consisted of two doses of either BNT162b2 or mRNA-1273. Replacing half the medium with IL-2 medium was done on days 3 and 7. The CDR3 covers 15 residues. Germline CDR1 and CDR2: SGHRS and YFSETQ. V was cut by 1 base and J by 7 bases, with 15 bases left in between.

This chain connects TRBV5-1 to TRBJ1-5, with a possible D match to TRBD1 (5 bases). This sequence was found in a human donor who received a COVID-19 vaccine. This sample comprised CD4+ T cells from PBMCs cultured with HCoV-OC43 spike peptides, obtained after COVID-19 vaccination. Subset here: HCoV-OC43 spike overlapping peptide pool stimulation. CDR3 region: CASSLTGTAGQPQHF. DNA of the CDR3: TGCGCCAGCAGCTTGACAGGCACAGCCGGGCAGCCCCAGCATTTT.